The clone carrying this T cell receptor (beta chain) came up many times. These data are taken from a study of neurological immune-mediated disorders. Trimming shortened V by 3 bases and J by 0 bases, and 14 bases separated the two germline ends. Per the germline V gene, CDR1 is SGHTA and CDR2 is FQGNSA. The CDR3 spans 16 residues. TCRdb independently ran MiXCR on the 5' RACE reads; one entry per CDR3 protein. The sample lists some 22,000 distinct CDR3 sequences; 17% were seen once. The V and J genes are TRBV7-2 and TRBJ1-1; D possibly corresponds to TRBD1 (6 bases). The specimen sequenced was CD8+ T cells from blood. The TCR comes from a woman between 18 and 29 years old with multiple sclerosis. The CDR3 DNA is TGTGCCAGCAGCTTTTCGGCCCGGACAGTGAACACTGAAGCTTTCTTT. Translating gives CASSFSARTVNTEAFF.